The T cell receptor (beta chain) described here comes from a study of blood T cell repertoires in COVID-19. Across the whole study: COVID-19 samples from acute and convalescent phases originated in the United States, Italy and Spain. PBMCs, B-cell-depleted T cells, or T cells provided the cDNA or gDNA that made up the material.

Germline V gene data show CDR1 as SGDLS and CDR2 as YYNGEE. The length of the CDR3 is 14 residues. With V trimmed by 3 bases and J by 1 base, 3 bases remained unmatched. Original handling: Estimated nucleated cell counts came from reference gene primer amplification. Using immunoSEQ multiplex PCR, the repertoire was profiled, and TCRdb retains in-frame clones only, with some absent. V and J calls and clone size come straight from that table; D and trimming were deduced from the DNA. The top ten hold about 1.5% of the sample, which has more than 100,000 clones, approximately 88% seen once. The chain combines TRBV9 with TRBJ2-5; TRBD1 aligns across 7 bases. The source is a man in his sixties with acute or convalescent COVID-19. The sequenced material came from peripheral blood. DNA of the CDR3: TGTGCCAGCAGCGGAGGACAGGTCCAAGAGACCCAGTACTTC. Protein: CASSGGQVQETQYF.